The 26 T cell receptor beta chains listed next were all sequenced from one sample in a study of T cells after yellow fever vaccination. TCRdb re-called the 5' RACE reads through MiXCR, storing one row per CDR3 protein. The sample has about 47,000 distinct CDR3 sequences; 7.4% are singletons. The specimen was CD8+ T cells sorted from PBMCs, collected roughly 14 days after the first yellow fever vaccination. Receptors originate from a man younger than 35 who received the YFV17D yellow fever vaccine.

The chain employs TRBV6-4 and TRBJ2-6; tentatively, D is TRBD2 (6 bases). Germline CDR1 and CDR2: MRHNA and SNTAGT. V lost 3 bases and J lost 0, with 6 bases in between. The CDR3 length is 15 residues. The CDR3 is CASSEGLSGANVLTF. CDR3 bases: TGTGCCAGCAGTGAGGGACTCTCTGGGGCCAACGTCCTGACTTTC.

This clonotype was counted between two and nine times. The CDR3, as DNA: TGCAGCGTTGGGCTACAGGGAGGGTACAATGAGCAGTTCTTC. Its translation: CSVGLQGGYNEQFF. The chain joins TRBV29-1 to TRBJ2-1, with D tentatively TRBD2 (7 bases). The CDR3 extends over 14 amino acids. Trimming stripped 4 bases from V and 4 bases from J, with 14 bases between. CDR1 is SQVTM and CDR2 is ANQGSEA in the germline V gene.

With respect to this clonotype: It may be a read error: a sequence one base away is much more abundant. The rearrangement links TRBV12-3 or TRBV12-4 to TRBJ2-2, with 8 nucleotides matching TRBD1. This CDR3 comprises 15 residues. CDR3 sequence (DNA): TGTACCACCTTACTCGGACAGGGAGCCACCGGGGAGCTGTTTTTT. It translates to CTTLLGQGATGELFF.

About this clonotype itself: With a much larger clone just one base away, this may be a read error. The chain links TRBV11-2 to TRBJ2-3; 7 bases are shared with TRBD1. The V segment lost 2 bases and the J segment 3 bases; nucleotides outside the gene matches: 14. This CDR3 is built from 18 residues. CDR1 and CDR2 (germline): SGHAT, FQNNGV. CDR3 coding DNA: TGTGCCAGCAGCTTAATGACAGGGACGGTCATTAGAACAGATACGCAGTATTTT. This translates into CASSLMTGTVIRTDTQYF.

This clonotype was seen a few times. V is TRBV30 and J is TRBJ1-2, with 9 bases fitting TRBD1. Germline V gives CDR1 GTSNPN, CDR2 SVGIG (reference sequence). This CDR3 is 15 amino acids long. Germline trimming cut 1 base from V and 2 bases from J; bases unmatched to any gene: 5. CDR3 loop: CAWSAGQGVNYGYTF. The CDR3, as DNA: TGTGCCTGGAGTGCGGGACAGGGCGTGAACTATGGCTACACCTTC.

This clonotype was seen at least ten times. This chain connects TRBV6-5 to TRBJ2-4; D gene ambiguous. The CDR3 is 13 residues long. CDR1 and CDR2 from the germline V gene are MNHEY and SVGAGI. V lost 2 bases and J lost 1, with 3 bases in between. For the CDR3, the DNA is TGTGCCAGCAGTTACGGCGCCAAAAACATTCAGTACTTC. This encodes CASSYGAKNIQYF.

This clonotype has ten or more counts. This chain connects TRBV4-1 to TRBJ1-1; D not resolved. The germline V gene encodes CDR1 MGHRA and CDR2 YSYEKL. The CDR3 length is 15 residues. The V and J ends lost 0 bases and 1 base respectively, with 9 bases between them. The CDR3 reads CASSQEARGNTEAFF. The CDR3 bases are TGCGCCAGCAGCCAAGAGGCACGGGGGAACACTGAAGCTTTCTTT.

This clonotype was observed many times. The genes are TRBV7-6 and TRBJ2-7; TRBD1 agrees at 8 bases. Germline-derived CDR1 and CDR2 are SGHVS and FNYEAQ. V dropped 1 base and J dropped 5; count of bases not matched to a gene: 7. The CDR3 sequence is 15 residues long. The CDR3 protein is CASSLEPGQGHEQYF. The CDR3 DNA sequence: TGTGCCAGCAGCTTAGAGCCCGGACAGGGCCACGAGCAGTACTTC.

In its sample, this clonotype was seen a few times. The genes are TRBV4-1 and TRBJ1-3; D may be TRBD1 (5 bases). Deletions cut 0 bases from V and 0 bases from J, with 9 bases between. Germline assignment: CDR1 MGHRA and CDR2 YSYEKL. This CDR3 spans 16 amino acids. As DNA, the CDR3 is TGCGCCAGCAGCCAAGATGGGGGGAGCTCTGGAAACACCATATATTTT. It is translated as CASSQDGGSSGNTIYF.

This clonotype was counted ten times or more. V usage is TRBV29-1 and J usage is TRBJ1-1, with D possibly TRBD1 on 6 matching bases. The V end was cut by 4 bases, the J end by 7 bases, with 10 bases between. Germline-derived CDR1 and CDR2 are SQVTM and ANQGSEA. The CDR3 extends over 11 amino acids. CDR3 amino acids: CSVVRGLEAFF. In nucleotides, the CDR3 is TGCAGCGTTGTGCGGGGGCTTGAAGCTTTCTTT. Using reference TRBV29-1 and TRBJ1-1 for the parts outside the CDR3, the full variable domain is SAVISQKPSRDICQRGTSLTIQCQVDSQVTMMFWYRQQPGQSLTLIATANQGSEATYESGFVIDKFPISRPNLTFSTLTVSNMSPEDSSIYLCSVVRGLEAFFGQGTRLTVV.

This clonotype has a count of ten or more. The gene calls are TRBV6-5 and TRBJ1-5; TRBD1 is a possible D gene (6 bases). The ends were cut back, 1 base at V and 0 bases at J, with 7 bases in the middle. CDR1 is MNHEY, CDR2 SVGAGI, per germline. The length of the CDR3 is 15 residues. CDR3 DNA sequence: TGTGCCAGCAGTTACTACAGGGATAGCAATCAGCCCCAGCATTTT. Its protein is CASSYYRDSNQPQHF.

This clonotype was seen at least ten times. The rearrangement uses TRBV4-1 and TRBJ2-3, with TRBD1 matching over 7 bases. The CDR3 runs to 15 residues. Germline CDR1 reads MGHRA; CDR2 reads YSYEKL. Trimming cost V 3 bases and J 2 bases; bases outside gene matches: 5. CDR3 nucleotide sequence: TGCGCCAGCAGCCAGATGGACAGGAACACAGATACGCAGTATTTT. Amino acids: CASSQMDRNTDTQYF.

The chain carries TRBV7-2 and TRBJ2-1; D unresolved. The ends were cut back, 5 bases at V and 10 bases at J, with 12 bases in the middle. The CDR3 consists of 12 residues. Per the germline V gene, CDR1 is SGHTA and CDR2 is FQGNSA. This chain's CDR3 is CASSHLAPEQFF. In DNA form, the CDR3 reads TGTGCCAGCAGCCATTTGGCCCCCGAGCAGTTCTTC.

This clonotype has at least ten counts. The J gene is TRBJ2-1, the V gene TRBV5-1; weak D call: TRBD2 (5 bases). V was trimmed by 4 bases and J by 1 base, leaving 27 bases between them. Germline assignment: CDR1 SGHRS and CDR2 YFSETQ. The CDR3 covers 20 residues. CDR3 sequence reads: CASSLPRGLRAWSSYNEQFF. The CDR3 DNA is TGCGCCAGCAGCCTCCCGAGAGGGTTGAGAGCCTGGTCTTCCTACAATGAGCAGTTCTTC.

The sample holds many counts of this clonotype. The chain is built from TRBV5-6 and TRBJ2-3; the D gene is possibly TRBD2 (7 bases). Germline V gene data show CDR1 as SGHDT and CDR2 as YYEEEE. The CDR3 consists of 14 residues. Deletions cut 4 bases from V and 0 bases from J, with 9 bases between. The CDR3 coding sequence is TGTGCCAGCAGCGGGGGGGCAAGCACAGATACGCAGTATTTT. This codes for CASSGGASTDTQYF.

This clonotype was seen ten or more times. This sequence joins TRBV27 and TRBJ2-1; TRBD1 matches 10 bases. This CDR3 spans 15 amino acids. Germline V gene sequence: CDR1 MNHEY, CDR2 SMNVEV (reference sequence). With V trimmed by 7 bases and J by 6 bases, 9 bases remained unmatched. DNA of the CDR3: TGTGCCAGCACCGCGGGACAGGGGCTAGGCAATGAGCAGTTCTTC. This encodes CASTAGQGLGNEQFF.

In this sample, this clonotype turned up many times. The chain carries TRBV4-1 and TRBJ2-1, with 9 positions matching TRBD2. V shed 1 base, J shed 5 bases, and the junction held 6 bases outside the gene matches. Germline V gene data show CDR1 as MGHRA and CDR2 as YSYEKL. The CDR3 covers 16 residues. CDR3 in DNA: TGCGCCAGCAGCCAAGTGGGTCTAGCGGGGAACAATGAGCAGTTCTTC. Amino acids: CASSQVGLAGNNEQFF.

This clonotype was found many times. CDR3 DNA: TGCAGTGCTTCCCAGGGCTTAGTGAACATTCAGTACTTC. The encoded protein is CSASQGLVNIQYF. The chain employs TRBV20-1 and TRBJ2-4; TRBD1 might be the D (5 bases). This CDR3 is 13 amino acids long. V shed 5 bases and J shed 7 bases, with 15 bases lying between them. CDR1 and CDR2 from the germline V gene are DFQATT and SNEGSKA (reference sequence).

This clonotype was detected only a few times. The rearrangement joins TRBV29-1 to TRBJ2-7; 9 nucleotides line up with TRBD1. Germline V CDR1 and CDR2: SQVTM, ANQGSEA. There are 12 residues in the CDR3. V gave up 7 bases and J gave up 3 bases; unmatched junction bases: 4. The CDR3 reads CSARDRVYEQYF. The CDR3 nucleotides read TGCAGCGCCCGGGACAGGGTCTACGAGCAGTACTTC.

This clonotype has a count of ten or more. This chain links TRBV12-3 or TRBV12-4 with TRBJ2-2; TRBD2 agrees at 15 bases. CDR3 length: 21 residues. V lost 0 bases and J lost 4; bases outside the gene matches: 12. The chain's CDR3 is CASSLAWGLAGGNHGTGELFF. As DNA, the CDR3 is TGTGCCAGCAGTTTAGCCTGGGGACTAGCGGGGGGAAATCACGGCACCGGGGAGCTGTTTTTT.

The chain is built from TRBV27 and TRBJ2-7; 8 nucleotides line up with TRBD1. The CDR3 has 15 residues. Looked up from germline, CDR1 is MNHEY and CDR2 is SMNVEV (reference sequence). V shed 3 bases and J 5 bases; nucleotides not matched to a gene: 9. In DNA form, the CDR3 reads TGTGCCAGCAGTTTCTCCGGACAGGGCGGAGACGAGCAGTACTTC. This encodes CASSFSGQGGDEQYF.

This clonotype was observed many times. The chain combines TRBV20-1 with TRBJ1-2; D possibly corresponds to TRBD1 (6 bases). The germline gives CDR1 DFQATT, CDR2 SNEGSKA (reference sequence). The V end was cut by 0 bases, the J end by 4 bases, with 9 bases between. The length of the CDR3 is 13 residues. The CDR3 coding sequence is TGCAGTGCTAGAGATCCGGACAGCTATGGCTACACCTTC. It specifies CSARDPDSYGYTF.

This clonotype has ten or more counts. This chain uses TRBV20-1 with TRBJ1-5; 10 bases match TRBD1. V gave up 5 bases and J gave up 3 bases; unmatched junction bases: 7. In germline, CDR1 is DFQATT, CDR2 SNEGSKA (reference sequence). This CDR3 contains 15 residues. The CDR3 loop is CSAPGQGIDNQPQHF. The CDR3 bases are TGCAGTGCTCCGGGACAGGGGATCGACAATCAGCCCCAGCATTTT.

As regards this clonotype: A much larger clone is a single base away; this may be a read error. CDR3 coding DNA: TGTGCCACCAGCTTGGCGATCCGGACAGGGTACACCGGGGAGCTGTTTTTT. Amino acid sequence: CATSLAIRTGYTGELFF. The chain employs TRBV5-6 and TRBJ2-2; 8 positions agree with TRBD1. The V gene's germline CDR1 is SGHDT and CDR2 YYEEEE. CDR3 length: 17 amino acids.

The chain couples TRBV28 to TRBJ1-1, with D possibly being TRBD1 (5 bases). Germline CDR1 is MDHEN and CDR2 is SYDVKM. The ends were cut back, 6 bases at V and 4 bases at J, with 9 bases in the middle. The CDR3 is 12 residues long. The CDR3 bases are TGTGCCAGCAGCCGGGACTTCACTGAAGCTTTCTTT. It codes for CASSRDFTEAFF.

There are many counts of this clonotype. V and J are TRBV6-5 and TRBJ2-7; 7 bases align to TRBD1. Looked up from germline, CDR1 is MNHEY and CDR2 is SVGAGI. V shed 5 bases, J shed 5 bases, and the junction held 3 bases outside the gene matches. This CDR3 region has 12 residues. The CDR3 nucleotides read TGTGCCAGCAGTAGAACAGGGGACGAGCAGTACTTC. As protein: CASSRTGDEQYF.